The sequence of this T cell receptor (beta chain) was determined in a study of response to subunit inactivated influenza vaccine. General study results and limits: The authors offered the suggestion that each seasonal influenza vaccination recruits few new T cells.

Trimming removed 7 bases at V and 12 bases at J, with 12 bases between. The CDR3 length is 11 residues. CDR1 is KGHDR, CDR2 SFDVKD, per germline. Only a few counts were recorded for this clonotype. The antigen is unknown. TCRdb independently ran MiXCR on the RT-PCR reads; one entry per CDR3 protein. The sample has about 480,000 distinct CDR3 sequences; roughly 25% are singletons. Sample: CD4+ T cells sorted from PBMCs, taken less than 6 days after vaccination. This receptor was taken from a man aged 50 to 60 who received an inactivated influenza vaccine. The chain is built from TRBV24-1 and TRBJ2-1, with D tentatively TRBD2 (7 bases). This CDR3 reads CATRGGGPQFF. The CDR3 bases are TGTGCCACCAGGGGGGGGGGCCCGCAGTTCTTC.